This record covers a single T cell receptor (beta chain). CDR1 is SGHTA, CDR2 FQGNSA, per germline. With V trimmed by 5 bases and J by 10 bases, 8 bases remained unmatched. The CDR3 contains 14 residues. Participant-given clinical history determined each cohort assignment. This sample was included in a study of blood T cell repertoires in COVID-19. Method: immunoSEQ multiplex PCR; TCRdb's copy keeps in-frame clones and lacks some. This sample has under 500,000 clones; 80% to 90% occur once, and the top ten carry roughly 1.1%. The TCR was taken from a young man who had recovered from COVID-19. V is TRBV7-2 and J is TRBJ1-6, with 7 bases aligning to TRBD1. The sample taken for sequencing was PBMCs or T cells enriched from blood (not recorded which). For the CDR3, the DNA is TGTGCCAGCAGCCGCCGACAGGGTGAATCACCCCTCCACTTT. Translated: CASSRRQGESPLHF.